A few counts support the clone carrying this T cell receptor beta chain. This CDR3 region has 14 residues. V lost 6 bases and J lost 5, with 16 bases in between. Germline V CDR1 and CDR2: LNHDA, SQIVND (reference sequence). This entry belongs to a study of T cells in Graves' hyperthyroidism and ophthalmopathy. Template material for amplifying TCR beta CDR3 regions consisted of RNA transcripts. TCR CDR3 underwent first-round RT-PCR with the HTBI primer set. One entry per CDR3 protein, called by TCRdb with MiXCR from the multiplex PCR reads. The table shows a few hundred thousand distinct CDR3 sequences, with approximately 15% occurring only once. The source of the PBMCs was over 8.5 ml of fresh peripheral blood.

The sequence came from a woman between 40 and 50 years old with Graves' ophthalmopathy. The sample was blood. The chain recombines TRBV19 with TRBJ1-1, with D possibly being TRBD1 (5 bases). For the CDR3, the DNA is TGTGCCAGTAGCTCCGCAGGGTTAACAACTGAAGCTTTCTTT. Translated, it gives CASSSAGLTTEAFF. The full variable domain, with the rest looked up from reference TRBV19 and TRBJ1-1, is DGGITQSPKYLFRKEGQNVTLSCEQNLNHDAMYWYRQDPGQGLRLIYYSQIVNDFQKGDIAEGYSVSREKKESFPLTVTSAQKNPTAFYLCASSSAGLTTEAFFGQGTRLTVV.